This T cell receptor (beta chain) came from a study of blood T cells in healthy people across ages. Notes on the study in general: Older individuals had lower TCR beta diversity per million T cells (the decline was roughly linear). Diversity was higher, and naive CD4+ cells more numerous, in long-lived donors than in aged donors.

RNA extraction gave at least 5 micrograms of total RNA per sample. Primers used in a second PCR of roughly 6 to 11 cycles were a sample-barcoded 5' primer and a J-beta primer mix. Each cDNA molecule, via a template-switch adaptor with 12 random nucleotides, was tagged. TCRdb re-called the 5' RACE reads with MiXCR, one entry per CDR3 protein. The sample has some 930,000 distinct CDR3 sequences, almost 30% seen once. Comment on this clonotype: What it binds is unknown.

Trimming removed 5 bases at V and 6 bases at J, with 20 bases between. CDR1 and CDR2 from the germline V gene are SGHVS and FQNEAQ. The CDR3 contains 16 residues. This sample was also put to use in a study of T cells of mothers and their children.

The chain is built from TRBV7-8 and TRBJ1-5; TRBD1 is a possible D gene (5 bases). Sequencing was carried out using blood. The TCR sequence derives from a woman aged 40 to 50 in good health. DNA for the CDR3: TGTGCCAGCAGCCGAAATGCCGGGACCCAAGGTCAGCCCCAGCATTTT. Translation gives CASSRNAGTQGQPQHF.